This TCR beta chain comes out of a study of regulatory T cells in long-lasting Graves disease. Study-wide background: Over 5 years of antithyroid drugs with positive TSH receptor antibodies was taken to mean persistent Graves' disease. Study findings and constraints: Those with persistent disease had in common more public clonotypes (about 3,000) than new patients (approximately 890). The work looked only at peripheral blood and did not look at thyroid tissue.

The time point: persistent/refractory GD, antithyroid drugs over 5 years with positive TRAb. There was RNA extracted from PBMCs, and the TCR library was made from it. This clonotype was seen more than once but under ten times. As yet, its antigen is unknown. Germline trimming cut 5 bases from V and 8 bases from J; bases unmatched to any gene: 11. The CDR3 covers 14 residues. Germline CDR1 DFQATT, CDR2 SNEGSKA (reference sequence). Building of the TCR beta libraries involved iRepertoire HTBI primers and Arm-PCR of CDR3 regions. TCRdb re-analysed the multiplex PCR reads in MiXCR, keeping a single row per CDR3 protein. The sample holds around 400,000 distinct CDR3 sequences, 23% seen once.

This receptor was identified in a female donor with Graves disease. This sample comprised peripheral blood mononuclear cells (PBMCs), obtained when the disease was refractory, from a patient treated with antithyroid drugs. This rearrangement joins TRBV20-1 to TRBJ2-1, with 8 bases matching TRBD2. The CDR3 sequence: CSAGRAGVADEQFF. The CDR3 DNA reads TGCAGTGCTGGACGAGCGGGAGTTGCGGATGAGCAGTTCTTC.